These T cell receptor beta chains were read from a single sample in a study of blood T cell repertoires in COVID-19. Only in-frame clones appear in the TCRdb table, and some are missing; sequencing was by immunoSEQ multiplex PCR. The sample has around 130,000 clones; around 83% are singletons. The sequenced sample consisted of peripheral blood. The receptors derive from a man between 40 and 49 years old with active or convalescent COVID-19. Both conserved end residues are part of each CDR3. A D gene is named only where the DNA matches it firmly. Clone size, where shown, is once, few, many, or a class for clones that have expanded.

>TRBV5-5|NA|NA|TRBJ1-1
TGTGCCAGCAGCTGGGAGTTCTGGGGGAACACTGAAGCTTTCTTT
CASSWEFWGNTEAFF
>TRBV5-1|NA|few|TRBJ2-3
TGCGCCAGCAGCCAAACCCGGGGTGCAGATACGCAGTATTTT
CASSQTRGADTQYF
>TRBV5-1|NA|NA|TRBJ1-1
TGCGCCAGCAGCTTCTTAGATATGAACACTGAAGCTTTCTTT
CASSFLDMNTEAFF
>TRBV12-3/TRBV12-4|TRBD1|NA|TRBJ2-7
TGTGCCAGCAGGAACAGGGGCTACGAGCAGTACTTC
CASRNRGYEQYF
>TRBV7-2|NA|NA|TRBJ2-7
TGTGCCAGCAGCTTAGTGTCAGTCTCCTACGAGCAGTACTTC
CASSLVSVSYEQYF
>TRBV6-6|NA|NA|TRBJ2-7
TGTGCCAGCAGCCATAGAAGCGACGAGCAGTACTTC
CASSHRSDEQYF
>TRBV21-1|NA|once|TRBJ1-5
TGTGCCAGCAGCAACCTGCGGACAGCGACTCATCAGCCCCAGCATTTT
CASSNLRTATHQPQHF
>TRBV28|TRBD1|NA|TRBJ1-5
TGTGCCAGCAGTTCGGGACAGCTCAATCAGCCCCAGCATTTT
CASSSGQLNQPQHF
>TRBV6-5|TRBD1|NA|TRBJ2-1
TGTGCCAGCAGTTCCCGACAGGGGCCGCCGTCGGATGAGCAGTTCTTC
CASSSRQGPPSDEQFF
>TRBV25-1|NA|NA|TRBJ2-7
TGTGCCAGCAAGGCGGACTCTCCCCACGAGCAGTACTTC
CASKADSPHEQYF
>TRBV27|NA|NA|TRBJ2-5
TGTGCCAGCAGCCGTGACTTCCAAGAGACCCAGTACTTC
CASSRDFQETQYF
>TRBV5-1|TRBD1|few|TRBJ1-6
TGCGCCAGCAGCTTGGATTATCGACAGGGTAATTCACCCCTCCACTTT
CASSLDYRQGNSPLHF
>TRBV14|NA|NA|TRBJ1-6
TGTGCCAGCAGCTTCCGACAGACGAGCTCCTATAATTCACCCCTCCACTTT
CASSFRQTSSYNSPLHF